This TCR beta chain is from a study of blood T cell repertoires in COVID-19. Study background: T cells, B-cell-depleted T cells, or PBMCs provided the cDNA or gDNA that served as material.

The data were produced by immunoSEQ multiplex PCR, yet TCRdb's version contains in-frame clones alone and is incomplete. The data contain about 180,000 clones, 80% to 90% of them seen just once; the ten biggest clones take up over 7.5%. The CDR3 is made up of 15 amino acids. The V gene end was trimmed by 3 bases and the J gene end by 8 bases; junction bases not matched to a gene: 9. Germline lookup yields CDR1 MNHNS and CDR2 SASEGT. The sequence came from a man aged 50 to 60 with active or convalescent COVID-19. The sequenced sample consisted of peripheral blood. This sequence joins TRBV6-1 and TRBJ1-4, with 7 bases that match TRBD1. The CDR3 is CASSETGYFGEKLFF. DNA of the CDR3: TGTGCCAGCAGTGAGACAGGGTACTTTGGCGAAAAACTGTTTTTT.